The clone carrying this T cell receptor (beta chain) was observed at least ten times. No antigen is known for it. These data belong to a study of identical twins. Study results and caveats: Weaker excess twin sharing was seen among beta out-of-frame sequences. The abundant beta clonotypes from cord blood had fewer insertions, and memory repertoires had none of this. Out-of-frame alpha sequences shared between twins exhibited an excess of low generation probability.

TCRdb passed the 5' RACE reads through MiXCR, listing each CDR3 protein once. The profile shows 400,000 to 500,000 distinct CDR3 sequences, about 13% of them singletons. Germline V CDR1 and CDR2: WNHNN, SYGVQD (reference sequence). Trimming left V 0 bases short and J 5 bases short, with 7 bases between. CDR3 length: 14 residues. These same data were also listed under a study on yellow fever vaccine responses in identical twins.

The V gene is TRBV10-1, the J gene TRBJ2-2; TRBD2 is a possible D gene (6 bases). The TCR was taken from a woman aged 18-29 years in good health. The sequenced sample was CD4+ T cells sorted from blood. CDR3 region: CASSESRGTGELFF. The CDR3, as DNA: TGCGCCAGCAGTGAGTCCCGGGGGACCGGGGAGCTGTTTTTT.